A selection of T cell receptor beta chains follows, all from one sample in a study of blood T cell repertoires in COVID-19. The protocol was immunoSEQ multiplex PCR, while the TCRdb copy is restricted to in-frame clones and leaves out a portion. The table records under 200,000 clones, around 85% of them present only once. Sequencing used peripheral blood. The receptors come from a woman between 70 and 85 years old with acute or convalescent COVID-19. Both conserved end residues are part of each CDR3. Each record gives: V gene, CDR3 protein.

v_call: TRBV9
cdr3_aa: CASSVGVPNHEQFF

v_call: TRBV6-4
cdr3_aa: CASSETGGSYNEQFF

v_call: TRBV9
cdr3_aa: CASSTQGGGANVLTF

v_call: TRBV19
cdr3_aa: CASAQRGNQPQHF

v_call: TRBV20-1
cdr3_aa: CSARESHEQYF

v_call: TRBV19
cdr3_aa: CASTTSGIYGYTF

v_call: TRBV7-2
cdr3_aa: CASSLSAGAGANVLTF

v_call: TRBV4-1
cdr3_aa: CASSLKDTQYF

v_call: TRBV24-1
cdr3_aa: CATSDSRASGSVQTQYF

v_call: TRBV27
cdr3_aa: CASSLYESTDTQYF

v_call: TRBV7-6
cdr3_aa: CASSSTTVGYGYTF

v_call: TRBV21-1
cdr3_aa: CASSDMEQGDPGELFF

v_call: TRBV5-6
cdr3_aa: CASSLARGYQPQHF

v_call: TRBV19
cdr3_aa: CASSIGGSNNEQFF

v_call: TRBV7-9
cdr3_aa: CASSWTGGRQEKLFF

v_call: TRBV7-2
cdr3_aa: CASSLGLFTGELFF

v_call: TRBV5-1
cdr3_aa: CASSSKTSGSSDTGELFF

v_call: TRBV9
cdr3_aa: CASSYREDTQYF

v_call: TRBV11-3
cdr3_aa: CASKKTRGQGATEAFF

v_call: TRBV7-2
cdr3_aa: CASSQGTGRGETQYF

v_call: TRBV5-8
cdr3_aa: CASSLASGTGANVLTF

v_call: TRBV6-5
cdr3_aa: CASSKMIGAYEQYF

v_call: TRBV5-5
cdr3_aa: CASSREGEVYNEQFF

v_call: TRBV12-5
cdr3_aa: CASGTGQAPYEQYF

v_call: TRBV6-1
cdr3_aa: CASSETGQYFSGYTF

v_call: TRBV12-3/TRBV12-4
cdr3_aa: CASTSQGRYEAFF

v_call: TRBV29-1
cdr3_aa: CSVPGQGYEQYF

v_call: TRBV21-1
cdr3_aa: CASSCTGTHRTDTQYF

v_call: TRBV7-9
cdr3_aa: CASSSLAGMGTEAFF

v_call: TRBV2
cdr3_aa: CASSYQEYTEAFF

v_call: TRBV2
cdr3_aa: CASVARDRLTYEQYF

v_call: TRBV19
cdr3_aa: CASSILSGANVLTF

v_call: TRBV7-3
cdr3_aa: CASSSGSVTDTQYF

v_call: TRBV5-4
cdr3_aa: CASTLRGGTEAFF

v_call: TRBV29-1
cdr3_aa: CSVGEGGGLDNEQFF

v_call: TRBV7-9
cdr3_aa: CASSLQGANTEAFF

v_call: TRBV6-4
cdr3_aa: CASSAQGLQYNEQFF

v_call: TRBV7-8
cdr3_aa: CASSYSVWGGTSYGYTF

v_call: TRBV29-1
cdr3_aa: CSVVRQGGNYGYTF

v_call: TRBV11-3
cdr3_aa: CASSQGLAGGLGNEQFF

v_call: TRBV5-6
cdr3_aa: CASSKGGSGTGELFF

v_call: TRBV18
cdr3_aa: CASSPGTASFGANVLTF

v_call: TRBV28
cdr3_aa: CASSARENTEAFF

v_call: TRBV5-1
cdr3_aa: CASSLGIAGNTIYF

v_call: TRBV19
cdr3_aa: CASSIAGGSSGNTIYF

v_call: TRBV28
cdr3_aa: CASSATAPYGYTF

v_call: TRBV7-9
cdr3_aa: CASSLGQAGETQYF

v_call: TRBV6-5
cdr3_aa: CASTIRGMSTEAFF

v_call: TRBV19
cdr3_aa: CASSTKAGPGELFF

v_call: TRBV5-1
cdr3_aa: CASNPGTDTEAFF